The T cell receptor beta chain under discussion was sequenced for a study of blood T cell repertoires in COVID-19. From germline, CDR1 is MDHEN and CDR2 SYDVKM. Trimming stripped 3 bases from V and 9 bases from J, with 15 bases between. CDR3 length equals 14 residues. This clone was detected once. This table comes from immunoSEQ multiplex PCR, and its TCRdb copy is limited to in-frame clones, with some not included. This table has 250,000 to 300,000 clones, under 90% appearing once. The clonotype originates from a woman aged 45-60 years who had been exposed to COVID-19. The rearrangement uses TRBV28 and TRBJ2-1, with D tentatively TRBD2 (5 bases). Sequenced material: PBMCs or T cells enriched from blood (not recorded which). The CDR3 coding sequence is TGTGCCAGCAGTTTGAGGGCCGGGTATGGTGAGCAGTTCTTC. Its translation: CASSLRAGYGEQFF.